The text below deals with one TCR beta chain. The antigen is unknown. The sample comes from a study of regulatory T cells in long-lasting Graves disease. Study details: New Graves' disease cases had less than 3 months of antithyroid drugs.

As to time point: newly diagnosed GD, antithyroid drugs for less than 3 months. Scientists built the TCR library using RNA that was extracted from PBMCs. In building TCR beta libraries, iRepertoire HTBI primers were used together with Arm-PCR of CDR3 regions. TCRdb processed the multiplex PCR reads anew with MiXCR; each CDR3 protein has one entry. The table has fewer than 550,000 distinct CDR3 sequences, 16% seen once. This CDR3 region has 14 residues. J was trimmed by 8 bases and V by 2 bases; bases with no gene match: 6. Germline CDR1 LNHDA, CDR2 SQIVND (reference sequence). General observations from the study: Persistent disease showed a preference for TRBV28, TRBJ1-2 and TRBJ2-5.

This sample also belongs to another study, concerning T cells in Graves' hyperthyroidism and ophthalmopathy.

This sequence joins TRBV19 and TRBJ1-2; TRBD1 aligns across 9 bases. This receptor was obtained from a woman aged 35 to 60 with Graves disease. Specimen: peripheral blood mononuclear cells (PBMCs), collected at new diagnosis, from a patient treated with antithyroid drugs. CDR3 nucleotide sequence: TGTGCCAGTAGTATAACCGGGACAGGGAGCGGCTACACCTTC. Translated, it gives CASSITGTGSGYTF. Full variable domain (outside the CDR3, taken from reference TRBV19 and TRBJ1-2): DGGITQSPKYLFRKEGQNVTLSCEQNLNHDAMYWYRQDPGQGLRLIYYSQIVNDFQKGDIAEGYSVSREKKESFPLTVTSAQKNPTAFYLCASSITGTGSGYTFGSGTRLTVV.